The sequence of this T cell receptor beta chain was determined in a study of low-dose radiotherapy and immunotherapy resistance in tumors. The wider study: Cohort 1 was given 0.5 Gy fractions every 2 weeks, 6.5 Gy in total.

V was pared by 0 bases and J by 9 bases, with 3 bases between. The CDR3 runs 12 residues. The germline V gene has CDR1 MNHEY and CDR2 SVGAGI. Treatment of the donors consisted of nivolumab and ipilimumab (plus aspirin, low-dose cyclophosphamide and low-dose radiotherapy). As a condition of eligibility, patients had advanced solid tumors lacking tumor-infiltrating lymphocytes. TRAV and TRBV primers primed cDNA for both TCRalpha and TCRbeta. Amplification, which lasted 15 to 20 PCR cycles, used a constant-region primer and V-primer adapter to amplify TCRs. TCRdb re-called the reads with MiXCR, one entry per CDR3 protein. The table has around 14,000 distinct CDR3 sequences, roughly half seen once.

The chain joins TRBV6-5 to TRBJ1-6; D is ambiguous. The sequence was collected from a human donor with advanced metastatic prostate, ovarian, gallbladder or colorectal cancer (not recorded which). This table probably holds off-target reads from a library built for another chain. CDR3: CASSYSGSPLHF. The DNA of the CDR3 is TGTGCCAGCAGTTACTCGGGTTCACCCCTCCACTTT.